This T cell receptor (beta chain) emerged from a study of T cell responses to AZD1222 COVID-19 vaccine (dated by TCRdb to about 2021). About the investigation overall: Because spike-specific TCR depth and breadth did not differ between the two schedules, AZD1222 recipients who got a second dose at roughly 4 weeks were pooled with those who got a second dose at roughly 12 weeks. TCR sequencing was performed for 230 to 250 trial participants, of whom about 200 were given two doses of AZD1222 and about 25 were given two doses of MenACWY control vaccine. Trial participants were enrolled by age into 18-55, 56-69 and 70-plus year subgroups, with approximately 150, 30 and 60 TCR-sequenced participants respectively. The paper's findings and limits, for the study overall: Because no day 14 peak-response samples were available, the repertoires could be characterized only after the peak T cell response. Participants were mostly white British, with more females than males. The authors suggested clonal diversity may have been underestimated. In the small 56-69-year group, the increase in depth fell short of significance, most likely because of low power. The vaccine-associated CD4 TCRs covered the entire spike protein, and the dominant responses fell in regions 160-218 and 743-854. After two AZD1222 doses, both the breadth and the depth of spike-specific TCRs were significantly higher than at day 0 and than in MenACWY recipients. Nearly half of unique spike-specific TCRs reportedly recognized epitopes outside regions mutated in the B.1.351 and B.1.1.7 variants. Conclusions about previously exposed vaccinees are limited because only six or seven AZD1222 recipients were SARS-CoV-2 seropositive at baseline.

About this clone itself: Its antigen has not been determined. No base quality information exists; no much larger clone differs at one position.

The time point label, as the study defines it: baseline before first vaccination. Samples from vaccinated people were obtained from the UK trials COV001 and COV002, which included a single-blind randomized controlled phase 2/3 trial of AZD1222 (ChAdOx1 nCoV-19) in healthy adults. For TCRbeta chain sequencing, PBMC samples from trial participants were taken at day 0 and at day 28 after the second dose. The CDR3 regions of human TCRbeta chains were subjected to immunosequencing. In the source study's methods: TCRs in the repertoires were matched against a reference library of SARS-CoV-2-specific TCRs that had been generated with the MIRA antigen-specificity platform. Breadth meant the fraction of unique TCRs that were SARS-CoV-2-associated, whereas depth meant the fraction of total T cells that were SARS-CoV-2-associated. Using the MIRA data, each spike-specific TCR was mapped to the spike region that the TCR reacts to and placed in a CD4 or CD8 class. Log10-transformed breadth and depth values were compared by one-way ANOVA with Sidak's multiple comparisons tests. TCRdb obtained this table from immuneACCESS and retained in-frame rearrangements with V and J assigned. These tables miss some clones; where compared with another copy, unresolved V genes account for less than half of the shortfall, and the remainder is unexplained. V, J and clone size reflect that table, while D and trimming were determined from the DNA. In this sample the table shows approximately 110,000 clones, 90% to 95% of which occur a single time. 2% to 2.5% of the sample rests with the top ten.

Counted from cysteine to phenylalanine, this CDR3 has 11 amino acids. The read is trimmed to its CDR3 DNA, 33 bases read in frame from base 1. Sequences DFQATT (CDR1) and SNEGSKA (CDR2) are obtained from the germline V gene (reference sequence). V gives up 1 base and J gives up 5 bases, and the segment between their germline ends measures 5 bases. Material: peripheral blood, obtained on day 0 of AZD1222 vaccination. The rearrangement joined TRBV20-1 to TRBJ2-5; the D gene assignment is perhaps TRBD1 or TRBD2, with each matching 5 bases. This TCR derives from an adult in good health. For the CDR3, the sequence is CSARGGETQYF. The DNA sequence reads TGCAGTGCTAGAGGGGGGGAGACCCAGTACTTC.